Sequencing of this T cell receptor (beta chain) was carried out in a study of T-cell memory formation after mild COVID-19 (TCRdb year 2021). At the level of the whole study: Most TCR sequence clusters were specific to one of the two donors. Longitudinal TCRalpha and TCRbeta repertoire sequencing tracked T-cell clones expanding and contracting after mild COVID-19 in two donors. Two young, previously healthy adult volunteers made up the cohort, one male and one female. Results the study describes overall, beyond this receptor: SARS-CoV-2 specificity was not confirmed for the second-wave clones peaking on day 37. Some responding clones were found in pre-infection memory, which suggests that pre-existing cross-reactive memory T cells took part in the SARS-CoV-2 response. Clones contracting from day 15 to 85 had balanced CD4/CD8 phenotypes, while a second wave expanding from day 15 to 37 was biased towards CD4+. Contracting CD4+ clones turned up mainly in the CM and EM memory subsets, whereas EMRA was where CD8+ clones were enriched. Only two mild cases were covered by the study, and larger cohorts that include severe cases with pre-infection samples were considered necessary.

CDR1 is given as LNHNV and CDR2 as YYDKDF, both from the germline V gene (reference sequence). After removal of 3 bases from V and 8 bases from J, the junction retains 5 bases not matched to a gene. Its CDR3 holds 15 amino acids, cysteine through phenylalanine. Only the CDR3 DNA is retained, 45 bases long and in frame from the first base. The reads were generated on an Illumina NovaSeq 6000. TCRalpha and TCRbeta cDNA libraries were built by 5'RACE with constant-segment primers, adding sample barcodes and unique molecular identifiers. Trizol reagent was used to extract RNA from every sample. The libraries were amplified in two PCR steps, and the second step added a second sample barcode and Illumina TruSeq adapters. Sequencing of libraries was performed on an Illumina NovaSeq with 2 x 150 bp paired-end reads. Per the source publication's procedure: The reads were demultiplexed and collapsed into UMI-guided consensus sequences using migec v1.2.7. Using mixcr v2.1.11, UMI consensuses were aligned to TRA and TRB V and J templates and then assembled into clonotypes. Clonotypes were classified as expanded or contracted when called significant by both edgeR and NoisET, with noise models trained on biological replicates. edgeR calls used a false discovery rate-adjusted p below 0.01 and a log2 fold-change threshold of 1. As an exploratory analysis of dynamics, max-normalized trajectories of the 1000 most abundant clonotypes were examined by PCA with hierarchical clustering. Separately sequenced CD4+ and CD8+ repertoires were used to assign a CD4 or CD8 phenotype to each responding clone. TCRdb trimmed public reads at Q25 via fastp, called clones via MiXCR and kept in-frame beta chains. CDR3 protein duplicates are merged, each entry listing the most common genes and DNA. For this entry, the V and J calls and clone size follow TCRdb and not the study's own pipeline. The sample yields around 310,000 distinct CDR3 sequences; 20% to 25% were counted once. The ten largest make up about 21% of the sample.

As concerns this clonotype: Its recognized antigen is unknown. Base-call qualities are not available, and no considerably larger clone is one nucleotide away.

Ficoll-Paque density gradient centrifugation was used to isolate PBMCs. In this chain, TRBV15 is recombined with TRBJ1-4; 11 bases in between match TRBD1. The receptor was derived from a man aged 18 to 29 who had mild COVID-19 (a few samples of this study predate the infection). The sample titles of this study are shuffled in the database, so cell type and time point are left out; the donor was told from shared clones. Sample: PBMCs or a T cell subset sorted from them (not recorded which). Here the CDR3 is given as CATSRDRGREEKLFF. The sequence in DNA is TGTGCCACCAGCAGGGACAGGGGGCGCGAAGAAAAACTGTTTTTT.